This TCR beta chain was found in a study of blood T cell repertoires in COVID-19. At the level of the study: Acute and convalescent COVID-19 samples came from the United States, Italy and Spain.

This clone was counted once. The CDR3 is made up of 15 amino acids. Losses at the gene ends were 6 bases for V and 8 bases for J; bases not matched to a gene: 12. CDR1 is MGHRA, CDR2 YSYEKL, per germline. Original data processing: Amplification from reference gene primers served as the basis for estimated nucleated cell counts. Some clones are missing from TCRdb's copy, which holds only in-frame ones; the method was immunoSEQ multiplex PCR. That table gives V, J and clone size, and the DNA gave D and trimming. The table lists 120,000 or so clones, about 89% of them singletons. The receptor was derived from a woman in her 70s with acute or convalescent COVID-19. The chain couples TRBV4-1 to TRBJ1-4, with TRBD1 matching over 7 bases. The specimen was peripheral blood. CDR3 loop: CASRVTGAFAEKLFF. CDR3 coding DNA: TGCGCCAGCAGAGTTACAGGGGCTTTCGCCGAAAAACTGTTTTTT.